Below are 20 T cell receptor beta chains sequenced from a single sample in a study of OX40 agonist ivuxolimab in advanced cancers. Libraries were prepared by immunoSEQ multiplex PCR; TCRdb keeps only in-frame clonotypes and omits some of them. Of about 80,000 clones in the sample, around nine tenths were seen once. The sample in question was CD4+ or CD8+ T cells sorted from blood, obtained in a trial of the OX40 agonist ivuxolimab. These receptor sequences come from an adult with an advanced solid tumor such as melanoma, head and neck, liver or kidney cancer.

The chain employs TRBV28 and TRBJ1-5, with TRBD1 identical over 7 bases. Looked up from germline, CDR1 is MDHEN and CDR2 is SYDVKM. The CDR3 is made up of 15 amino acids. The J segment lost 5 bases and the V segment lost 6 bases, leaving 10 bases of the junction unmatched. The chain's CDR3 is CASRGDRLYHQPQHF. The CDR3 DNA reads TGTGCCAGCAGGGGGGACAGATTATACCATCAGCCCCAGCATTTT.

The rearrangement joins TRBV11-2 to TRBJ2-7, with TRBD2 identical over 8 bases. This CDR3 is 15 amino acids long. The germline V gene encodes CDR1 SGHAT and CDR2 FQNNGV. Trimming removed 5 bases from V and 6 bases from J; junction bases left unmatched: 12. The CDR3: CASSPRGAGGSEQYV. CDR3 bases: TGTGCCAGCAGCCCGCGGGGGGCGGGGGGAAGCGAGCAGTACGTC.

The CDR3 reads CASSLVGPGDYGYTF. CDR3 nucleotide sequence: TGTGCCAGCAGCTTAGTGGGCCCCGGGGACTATGGCTACACCTTC. V usage is TRBV7-2 and J usage is TRBJ1-2; no clear D. Trimming pared 1 base from V and 3 bases from J, leaving 12 bases between. Germline V CDR1 and CDR2: SGHTA, FQGNSA. The CDR3 has 15 amino acids.

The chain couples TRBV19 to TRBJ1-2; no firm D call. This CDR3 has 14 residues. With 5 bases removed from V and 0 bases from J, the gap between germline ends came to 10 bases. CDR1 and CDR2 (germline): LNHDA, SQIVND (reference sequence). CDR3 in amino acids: CASSGNNPNYGYTF. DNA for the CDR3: TGTGCCAGTAGTGGGAACAACCCTAACTATGGCTACACCTTC.

The CDR3 DNA is TGTGCCAGCAGATATCTGGCAGGAGTACAGCCCCAGCATTTT. Protein sequence: CASRYLAGVQPQHF. The V and J genes are TRBV28 and TRBJ1-5; D is ambiguous. This CDR3 is 14 amino acids long. Trimming took off 6 bases at V and 7 bases at J, with 16 bases between the two ends. CDR1 and CDR2 from the germline V gene are MDHEN and SYDVKM.

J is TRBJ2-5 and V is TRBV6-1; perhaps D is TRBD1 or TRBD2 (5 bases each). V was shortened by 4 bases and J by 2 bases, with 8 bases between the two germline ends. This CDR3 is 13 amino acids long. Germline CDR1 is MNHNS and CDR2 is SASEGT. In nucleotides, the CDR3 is TGTGCCAGCAGTGTGTGGGGGCAAGAGACCCAGTACTTC. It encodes CASSVWGQETQYF.

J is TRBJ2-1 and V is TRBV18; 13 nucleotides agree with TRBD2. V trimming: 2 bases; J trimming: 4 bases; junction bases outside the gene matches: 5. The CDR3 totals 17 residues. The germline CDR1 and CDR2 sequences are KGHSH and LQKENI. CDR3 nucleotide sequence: TGTGCCAGCTCACCAGAGGGGACTAGCGGGAAGTACAATGAGCAGTTCTTC. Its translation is CASSPEGTSGKYNEQFF.

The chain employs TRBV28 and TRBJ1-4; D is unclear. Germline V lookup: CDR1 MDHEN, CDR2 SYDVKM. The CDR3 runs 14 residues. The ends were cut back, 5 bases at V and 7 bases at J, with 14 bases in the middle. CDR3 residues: CASSGPARGEKLFF. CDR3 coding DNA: TGTGCCAGCAGTGGCCCGGCGCGGGGTGAAAAACTGTTTTTT.

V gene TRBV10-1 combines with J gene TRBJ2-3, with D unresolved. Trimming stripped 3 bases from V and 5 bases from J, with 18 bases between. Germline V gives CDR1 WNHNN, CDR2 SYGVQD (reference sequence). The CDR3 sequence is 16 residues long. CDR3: CASSDPSGRRQDTQYF. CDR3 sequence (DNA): TGCGCCAGCAGTGACCCCTCGGGCCGCAGACAAGATACGCAGTATTTT.

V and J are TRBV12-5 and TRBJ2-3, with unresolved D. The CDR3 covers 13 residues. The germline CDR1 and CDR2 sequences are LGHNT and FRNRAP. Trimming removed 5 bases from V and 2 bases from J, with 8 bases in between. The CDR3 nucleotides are TGTGCTAGTGGTAACTATATCACAGATACGCAGTATTTT. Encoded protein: CASGNYITDTQYF.

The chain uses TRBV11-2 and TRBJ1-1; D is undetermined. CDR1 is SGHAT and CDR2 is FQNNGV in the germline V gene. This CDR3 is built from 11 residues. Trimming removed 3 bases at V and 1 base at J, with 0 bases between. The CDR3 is CASSLNTEAFF. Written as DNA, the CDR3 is TGTGCCAGCAGCTTGAACACTGAAGCTTTCTTT. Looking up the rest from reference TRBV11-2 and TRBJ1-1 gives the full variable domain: EAGVAQSPRYKIIEKRQSVAFWCNPISGHATLYWYQQILGQGPKLLIQFQNNGVVDDSQLPKDRFSAERLKGVDSTLKIQPAKLEDSAVYLCASSLNTEAFFGQGTRLTVV.

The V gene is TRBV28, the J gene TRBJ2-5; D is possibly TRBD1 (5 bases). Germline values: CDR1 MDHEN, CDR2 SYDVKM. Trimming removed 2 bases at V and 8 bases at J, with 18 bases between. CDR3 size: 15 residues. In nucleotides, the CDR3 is TGTGCCAGCAGTTTAAGAGTCAAGGGTGGGGCCACCCAGTACTTC. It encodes CASSLRVKGGATQYF.

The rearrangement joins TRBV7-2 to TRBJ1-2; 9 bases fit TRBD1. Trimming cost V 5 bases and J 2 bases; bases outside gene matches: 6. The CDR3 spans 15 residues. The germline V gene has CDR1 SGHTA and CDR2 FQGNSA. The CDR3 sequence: CASSPGQGVNYGYTF. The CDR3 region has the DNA TGTGCCAGCAGCCCGGGACAGGGAGTAAACTATGGCTACACCTTC.

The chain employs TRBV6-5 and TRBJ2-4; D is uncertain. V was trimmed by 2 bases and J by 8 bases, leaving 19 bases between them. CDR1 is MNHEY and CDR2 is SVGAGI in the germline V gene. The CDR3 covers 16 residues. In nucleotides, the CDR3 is TGTGCCAGCAGTTACGAATACCGGACGTCTGGCGACATTCAGTACTTC. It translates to CASSYEYRTSGDIQYF.

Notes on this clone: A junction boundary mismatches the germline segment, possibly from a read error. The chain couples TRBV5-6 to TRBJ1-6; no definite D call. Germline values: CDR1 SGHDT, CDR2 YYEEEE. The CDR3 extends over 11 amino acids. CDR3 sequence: CASSLVGSTSF. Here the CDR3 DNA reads TGTGCCAGCAGCTTGGTTGGGTCCACCTCCTTT.

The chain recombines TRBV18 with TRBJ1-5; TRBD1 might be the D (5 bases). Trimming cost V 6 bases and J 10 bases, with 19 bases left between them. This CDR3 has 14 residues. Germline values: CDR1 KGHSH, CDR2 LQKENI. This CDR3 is CASSPDIGLAPQHF. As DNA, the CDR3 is TGTGCCAGCTCCCCGGACATCGGTTTAGCCCCCCAGCATTTT.

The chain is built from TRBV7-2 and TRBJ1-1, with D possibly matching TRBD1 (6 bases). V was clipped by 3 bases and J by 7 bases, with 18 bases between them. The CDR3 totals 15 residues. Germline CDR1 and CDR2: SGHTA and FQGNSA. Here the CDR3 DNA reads TGTGCCAGCAGCTTGGGACAACCCGGGACCATTGAAGCTTTCTTT. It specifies CASSLGQPGTIEAFF. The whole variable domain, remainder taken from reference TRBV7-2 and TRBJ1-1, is GAGVSQSPSNKVTEKGKDVELRCDPISGHTALYWYRQSLGQGLEFLIYFQGNSAPDKSGLPSDRFSAERTGGSVSTLTIQRTQQEDSAVYLCASSLGQPGTIEAFFGQGTRLTVV.

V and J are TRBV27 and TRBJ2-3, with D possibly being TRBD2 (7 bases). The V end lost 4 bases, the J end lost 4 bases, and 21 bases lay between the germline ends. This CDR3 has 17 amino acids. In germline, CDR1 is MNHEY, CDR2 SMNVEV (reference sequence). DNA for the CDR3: TGTGCCAGCAGTTGTCCTAGAGTGGGGGGGGGCCCAGATACGCAGTATTTT. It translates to CASSCPRVGGGPDTQYF.

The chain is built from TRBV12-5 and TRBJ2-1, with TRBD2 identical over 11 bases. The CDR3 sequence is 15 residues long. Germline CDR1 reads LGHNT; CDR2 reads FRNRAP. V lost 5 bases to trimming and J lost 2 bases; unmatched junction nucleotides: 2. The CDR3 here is CASGGGLAAYNEQFF. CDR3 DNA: TGTGCTAGTGGTGGGGGACTAGCGGCCTACAATGAGCAGTTCTTC.

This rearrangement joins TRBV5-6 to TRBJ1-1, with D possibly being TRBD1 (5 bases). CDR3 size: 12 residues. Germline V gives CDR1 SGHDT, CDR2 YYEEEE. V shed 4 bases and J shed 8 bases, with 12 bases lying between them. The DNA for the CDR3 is TGTGCCAGCAGCCCCTACGGGACGGAAGCTTTCTTT. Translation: CASSPYGTEAFF.